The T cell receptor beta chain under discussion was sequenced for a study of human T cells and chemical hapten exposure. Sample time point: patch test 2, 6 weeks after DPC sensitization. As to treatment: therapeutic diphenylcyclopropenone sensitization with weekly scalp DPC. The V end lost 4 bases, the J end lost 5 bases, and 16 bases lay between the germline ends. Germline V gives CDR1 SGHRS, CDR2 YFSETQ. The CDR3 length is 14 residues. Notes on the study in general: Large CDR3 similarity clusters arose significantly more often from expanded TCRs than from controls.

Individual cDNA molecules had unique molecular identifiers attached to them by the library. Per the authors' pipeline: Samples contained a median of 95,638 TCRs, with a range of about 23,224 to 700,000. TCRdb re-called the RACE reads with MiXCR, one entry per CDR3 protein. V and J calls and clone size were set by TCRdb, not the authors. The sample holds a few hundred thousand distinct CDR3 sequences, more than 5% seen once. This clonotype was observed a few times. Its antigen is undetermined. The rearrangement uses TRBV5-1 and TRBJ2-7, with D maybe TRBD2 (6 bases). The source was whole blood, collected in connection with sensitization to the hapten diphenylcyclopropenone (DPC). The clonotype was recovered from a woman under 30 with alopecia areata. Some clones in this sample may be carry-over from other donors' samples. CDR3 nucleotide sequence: TGCGCCAGCAGCCCCACGGGGGAAGGCCACGAGCAGTACTTC. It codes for CASSPTGEGHEQYF. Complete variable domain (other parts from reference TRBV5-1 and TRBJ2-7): KAGVTQTPRYLIKTRGQQVTLSCSPISGHRSVSWYQQTPGQGLQFLFEYFSETQRNKGNFPGRFSGRQFSNSRSEMNVSTLELGDSALYLCASSPTGEGHEQYFGPGTRLTVT.